This entry lists 20 T cell receptor beta chains sequenced from one sample in a study of cytomegalovirus exposure and HLA in healthy donors. Amplification used 60 Vbeta primers and 13 Jbeta primers. The table came from immunoSEQ multiplex PCR; TCRdb's copy has only in-frame clones and leaves some out. The sample yields roughly 160,000 clones, approximately 81% seen once. Sequenced material: PBMCs. The origin of the receptors is a female donor in good health and CMV-seronegative.

The chain has TRBV7-8 and TRBJ1-2; no clear D gene. CDR3 length: 17 residues. Trimming shortened V by 5 bases and J by 1 base, and 20 bases separated the two germline ends. Germline assignment: CDR1 SGHVS and CDR2 FQNEAQ. CDR3 sequence: CASSQLRVPRLNYGYTF. The CDR3 bases are TGTGCCAGCAGCCAATTGCGTGTCCCGCGCCTTAACTATGGCTACACCTTC.

CDR3 region: CASSLRLAGAHGELFF. The CDR3 region has the DNA TGTGCCAGCAGCTTAAGGCTGGCGGGGGCCCACGGGGAGCTGTTTTTT. The V and J genes are TRBV11-3 and TRBJ2-2; tentatively, D is TRBD2 (7 bases). Trimming took 2 bases from V and 7 from J, leaving 17 bases between them. This CDR3 comprises 16 residues. The V gene's germline CDR1 is SGHNT and CDR2 YENEEA.

The J gene is TRBJ1-2, the V gene TRBV6-5; weak D call: TRBD1 (5 bases). Per the germline V gene, CDR1 is MNHEY and CDR2 is SVGAGI. The ends were cut back, 0 bases at V and 5 bases at J, with 10 bases in the middle. The CDR3 loop spans 14 amino acids. For the CDR3, the DNA is TGTGCCAGCAGTTACTCGGTACGGACATATGGCTACACCTTC. It codes for CASSYSVRTYGYTF.

This clone turned up a few times. V usage is TRBV6-1 and J usage is TRBJ2-1, with a tentative D call TRBD1 (5 bases). The V end lost 2 bases, the J end lost 14 bases, and 25 bases lay between the germline ends. Germline lookup yields CDR1 MNHNS and CDR2 SASEGT. The length of the CDR3 is 16 residues. The CDR3 nucleotides are TGTGCCAGCAGTGAACAGGGTTTGGGGCCCGCCTCGAGCAAGTTCTTC. This translates into CASSEQGLGPASSKFF.

The genes are TRBV19 and TRBJ2-7; tentative D call: TRBD1 (8 bases). The V and J ends lost 6 bases and 2 bases respectively, with 20 bases between them. This CDR3 is built from 16 residues. Germline V gene lookup returns CDR1 LNHDA and CDR2 SQIVND (reference sequence). CDR3 nucleotide sequence: TGTGCCAGTAGCACAGGGGGGGACAGACCAACCTACGAGCAGTACTTC. Translation: CASSTGGDRPTYEQYF.

This chain joins TRBV28 and TRBJ2-7; 7 nucleotides align to TRBD2. V shed 5 bases and J 6 bases; nucleotides not matched to a gene: 10. The CDR3 is 14 amino acids. CDR1 MDHEN and CDR2 SYDVKM come from the germline V gene. The CDR3 loop is CASSRPGWEGEQYF. The CDR3 coding sequence is TGTGCCAGCAGTCGCCCGGGATGGGAGGGCGAGCAGTACTTC.

The rearrangement links TRBV5-4 to TRBJ2-5; tentative D call: TRBD2 (5 bases). Germline V gene sequence: CDR1 SGHNT, CDR2 YYREEE (reference sequence). The CDR3 has 13 residues. V gave up 5 bases and J gave up 2 bases, with 10 bases separating them. The CDR3 coding sequence is TGTGCCAGCAGTCAAGACTATCAAGAGACCCAGTACTTC. Protein: CASSQDYQETQYF.

This clone was observed a few times. V is TRBV7-8 and J is TRBJ1-2, with D possibly being TRBD1 (5 bases). Trimming shortened V by 6 bases and J by 0 bases, and 23 bases separated the two germline ends. The CDR3 is 18 amino acids. Germline values: CDR1 SGHVS, CDR2 FQNEAQ. CDR3 in amino acids: CASSLKRTGARANYGYTF. The DNA of the CDR3 is TGTGCCAGCAGTCTTAAGCGAACAGGTGCCCGAGCTAACTATGGCTACACCTTC. Supplemented by reference TRBV7-8 and TRBJ1-2, the full variable domain reads GAGVSQSPRYKVAKRGQDVALRCDPISGHVSLFWYQQALGQGPEFLTYFQNEAQLDKSGLPSDRFFAERPEGSVSTLKIQRTQQEDSAVYLCASSLKRTGARANYGYTFGSGTRLTVV.

The sample holds a few counts of this clone. The chain combines TRBV7-3 with TRBJ1-1, with D perhaps TRBD1 (5 bases). CDR3 length: 14 residues. Trimming took 5 bases from V and 2 from J, leaving 12 bases between them. Germline loops: CDR1 SGHTA, CDR2 FQGTGA. CDR3 coding DNA: TGTGCCAGCAGCCCCGGACAAGCCAACACTGAAGCTTTCTTT. Protein sequence: CASSPGQANTEAFF. The full variable domain, in which reference TRBV7-3 and TRBJ1-1 provide the parts outside the CDR3, is GAGVSQTPSNKVTEKGKYVELRCDPISGHTALYWYRQSLGQGPEFLIYFQGTGAADDSGLPNDRFFAVRPEGSVSTLKIQRTERGDSAVYLCASSPGQANTEAFFGQGTRLTVV.

The table lists this clone with a few counts. The chain combines TRBV30 with TRBJ2-7, with 8 bases identical to TRBD2. Germline V gene sequence: CDR1 GTSNPN, CDR2 SVGIG (reference sequence). With V trimmed by 4 bases and J by 2 bases, 4 bases remained unmatched. This CDR3 has 13 residues. CDR3: CAWKRGPAYEQYF. In nucleotides, the CDR3 is TGTGCCTGGAAGCGGGGGCCGGCCTACGAGCAGTACTTC.

This clone has a handful of counts. CDR3 sequence (DNA): TGTGCCAGTAGCACTAATGGGCGGGGCCAAAACACTGAAGCTTTCTTT. It encodes CASSTNGRGQNTEAFF. The chain has TRBV19 and TRBJ1-1, with D tentatively TRBD1 (5 bases). Germline V CDR1 and CDR2: LNHDA, SQIVND (reference sequence). V gave up 6 bases and J gave up 2 bases, with 19 bases separating them. CDR3 length: 16 amino acids.

V usage is TRBV29-1 and J usage is TRBJ2-7; 8 bases align to TRBD1. From germline, CDR1 is SQVTM and CDR2 ANQGSEA. This CDR3 is built from 14 residues. The V segment lost 4 bases and the J segment 4 bases; nucleotides outside the gene matches: 9. This chain's CDR3 is CSVAPRGLGYEQYF. CDR3 DNA: TGCAGCGTTGCCCCCAGGGGGCTGGGGTACGAGCAGTACTTC.

This chain joins TRBV7-9 and TRBJ2-1, with 8 bases fitting TRBD2. J gave up 4 bases and V 5 bases, and 4 bases lay outside the gene matches. The CDR3 loop spans 14 amino acids. Germline V gives CDR1 SEHNR, CDR2 FQNEAQ (reference sequence). This CDR3 is CASSREGLYNEQFF. The CDR3 DNA reads TGTGCCAGCAGCCGGGAGGGCCTATACAATGAGCAGTTCTTC.

The chain employs TRBV11-3 and TRBJ2-1; no clear D gene. Germline V gene data show CDR1 as SGHNT and CDR2 as YENEEA. This CDR3 is 14 amino acids long. V shed 5 bases and J shed 0 bases, with 8 bases lying between them. The CDR3 sequence: CASSPRSSYNEQFF. The CDR3 coding sequence is TGTGCCAGCAGCCCGCGAAGCTCCTACAATGAGCAGTTCTTC.

This clone was counted between two and nine times. The chain combines TRBV2 with TRBJ1-5, with TRBD1 matching 9 bases. Germline trimming cut 5 bases from V and 11 bases from J; bases unmatched to any gene: 10. Germline V CDR1 and CDR2: SNHLY, FYNNEI. CDR3 size: 14 residues. The CDR3 loop reads CASSPGQGLKAQHF. The CDR3 nucleotides read TGTGCCAGCAGTCCGGGACAGGGACTTAAGGCCCAGCATTTT.

V usage is TRBV6-4 and J usage is TRBJ2-2, with 9 bases lining up with TRBD2. CDR3 size: 16 residues. The trim removed 0 bases at V and 1 base at J, leaving 0 bases unmatched. Germline CDR1 MRHNA, CDR2 SNTAGT. The CDR3 sequence: CASSDSTSGNTGELFF. The DNA of the CDR3 is TGTGCCAGCAGTGACTCGACTAGCGGGAACACCGGGGAGCTGTTTTTT.

The chain employs TRBV6-6 and TRBJ2-7; no reliable D call. Between the trimmed V and J ends, which lost 5 bases and 2 bases, there was a span of 19 bases. This CDR3 has 16 amino acids. CDR1 is MNHNY and CDR2 is SVGAGI in the germline V gene (reference sequence). The CDR3 bases are TGTGCCAGCAGTCTACCTCCGGCCAGGCGCCCCTACGAGCAGTACTTC. It translates to CASSLPPARRPYEQYF.

J is TRBJ2-7 and V is TRBV4-3, with 7 bases matching TRBD1. Germline trimming cut 1 base from V and 3 bases from J; bases unmatched to any gene: 9. Per the germline V gene, CDR1 is LGHNA and CDR2 is YSLEER. The CDR3 is 16 residues long. CDR3 sequence: CASSQAHRQGNYEQYF. The CDR3 DNA reads TGCGCCAGCAGCCAAGCCCACCGACAGGGCAACTACGAGCAGTACTTC.

In this sample, this clone turned up a few times. The CDR3 region has the DNA TGTGCCAGCAGCTTAAATGGGGGCGGCACAGATACGCAGTATTTT. As protein: CASSLNGGGTDTQYF. The gene calls are TRBV7-2 and TRBJ2-3, with D tentatively TRBD1 (6 bases). The CDR3 consists of 15 residues. Looked up from germline, CDR1 is SGHTA and CDR2 is FQGNSA. V was pared by 2 bases and J by 1 base, with 10 bases between.

V is TRBV11-3 and J is TRBJ2-1, with 7 bases aligning to TRBD1. Germline CDR1 reads SGHNT; CDR2 reads YENEEA. V was clipped by 3 bases and J by 9 bases; unmatched bases: 2. This CDR3 is built from 12 residues. DNA for the CDR3: TGTGCCAGCAGCTTCGGACAGGCTGAGCAGTTCTTC. Translated: CASSFGQAEQFF.